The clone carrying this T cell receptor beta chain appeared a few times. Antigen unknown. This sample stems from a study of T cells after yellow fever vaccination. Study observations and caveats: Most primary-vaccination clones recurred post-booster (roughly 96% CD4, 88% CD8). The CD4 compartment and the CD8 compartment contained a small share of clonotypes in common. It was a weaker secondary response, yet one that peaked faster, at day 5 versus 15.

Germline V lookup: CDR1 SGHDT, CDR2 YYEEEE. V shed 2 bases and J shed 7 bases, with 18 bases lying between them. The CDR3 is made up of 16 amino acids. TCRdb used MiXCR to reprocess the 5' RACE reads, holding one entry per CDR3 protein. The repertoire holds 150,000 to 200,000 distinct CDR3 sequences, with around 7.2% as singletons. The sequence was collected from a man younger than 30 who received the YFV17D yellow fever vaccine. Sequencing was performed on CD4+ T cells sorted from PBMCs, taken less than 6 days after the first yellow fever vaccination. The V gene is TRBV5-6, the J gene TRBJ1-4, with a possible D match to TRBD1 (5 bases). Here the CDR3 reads CASSFGGQGGREKLFF. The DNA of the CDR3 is TGTGCCAGCAGCTTTGGTGGGCAGGGCGGACGTGAAAAACTGTTTTTT.